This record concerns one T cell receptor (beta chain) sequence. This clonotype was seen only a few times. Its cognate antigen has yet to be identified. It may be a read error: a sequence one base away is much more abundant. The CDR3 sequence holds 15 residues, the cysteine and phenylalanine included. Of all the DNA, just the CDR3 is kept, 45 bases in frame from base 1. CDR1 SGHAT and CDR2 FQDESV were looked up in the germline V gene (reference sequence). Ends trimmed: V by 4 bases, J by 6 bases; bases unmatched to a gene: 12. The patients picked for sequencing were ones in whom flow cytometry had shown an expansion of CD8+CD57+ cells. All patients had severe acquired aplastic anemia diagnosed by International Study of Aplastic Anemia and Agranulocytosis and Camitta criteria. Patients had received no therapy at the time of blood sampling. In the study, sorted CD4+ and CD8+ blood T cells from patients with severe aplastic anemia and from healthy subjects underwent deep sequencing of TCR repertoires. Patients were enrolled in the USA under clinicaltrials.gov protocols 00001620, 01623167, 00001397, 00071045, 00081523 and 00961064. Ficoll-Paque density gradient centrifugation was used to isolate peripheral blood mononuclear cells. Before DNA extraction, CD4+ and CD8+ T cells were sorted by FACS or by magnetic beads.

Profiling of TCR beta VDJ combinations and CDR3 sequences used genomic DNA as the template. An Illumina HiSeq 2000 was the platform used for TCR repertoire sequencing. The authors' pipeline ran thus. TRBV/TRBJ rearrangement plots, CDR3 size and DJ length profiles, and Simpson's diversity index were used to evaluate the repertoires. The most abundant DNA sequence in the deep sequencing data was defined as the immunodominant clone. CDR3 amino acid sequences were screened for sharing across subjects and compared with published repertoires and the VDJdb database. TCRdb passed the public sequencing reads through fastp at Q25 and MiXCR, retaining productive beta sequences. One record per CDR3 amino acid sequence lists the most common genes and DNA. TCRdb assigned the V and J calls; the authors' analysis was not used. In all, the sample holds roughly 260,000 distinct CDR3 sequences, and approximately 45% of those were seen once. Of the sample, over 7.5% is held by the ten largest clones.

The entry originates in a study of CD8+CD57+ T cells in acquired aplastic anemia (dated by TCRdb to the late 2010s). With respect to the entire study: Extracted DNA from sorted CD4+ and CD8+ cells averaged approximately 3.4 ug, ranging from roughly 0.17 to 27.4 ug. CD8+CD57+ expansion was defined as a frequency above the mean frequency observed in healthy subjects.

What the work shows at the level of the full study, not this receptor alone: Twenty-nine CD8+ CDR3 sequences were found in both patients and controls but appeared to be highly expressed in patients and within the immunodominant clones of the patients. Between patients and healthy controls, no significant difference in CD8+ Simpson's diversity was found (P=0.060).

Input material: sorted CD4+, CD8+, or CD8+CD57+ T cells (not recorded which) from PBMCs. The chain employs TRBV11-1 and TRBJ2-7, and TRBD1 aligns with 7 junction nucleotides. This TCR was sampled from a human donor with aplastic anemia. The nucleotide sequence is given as TGTGCCAGCAGCTGTGACCGGGACAGCAAGGGCGAGCAGTACTTC. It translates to CASSCDRDSKGEQYF.